Listed below are T cell receptor beta chains from one sample, sequenced in a study of control samples from healthy donors and cancer patients. TCRdb keeps only in-frame clones here, not all; method: immunoSEQ multiplex PCR. The table lists approximately 110,000 clones, about four fifths of them singletons. The sample consisted of blood. All receptors derive from a woman in her fifties or sixties in good health. Each CDR3 is given without its conserved first and last residue. Each record gives: V gene, CDR3 protein.

v_gene: TRBV4-2
CDR3aa: ASSQDPRADNGYT

v_gene: TRBV11-3
CDR3aa: ASSVQDTEAF

v_gene: TRBV7-6
CDR3aa: ASSRGGTTYEQY

v_gene: TRBV29-1
CDR3aa: SVDDTYEQY

v_gene: TRBV12-3/TRBV12-4
CDR3aa: ASSLQGYYGYT

v_gene: TRBV5-1
CDR3aa: ASSLRVAGDGYT

v_gene: TRBV9
CDR3aa: ASSARRNTEAF

v_gene: TRBV24-1
CDR3aa: ATSDSGTGYMNTEAF

v_gene: TRBV6-2/TRBV6-3
CDR3aa: ASSRGSNQETQY

v_gene: TRBV19
CDR3aa: ASSIDSEETQY

v_gene: TRBV29-1
CDR3aa: SVEAGQGMNTEAF

v_gene: TRBV30
CDR3aa: AWAPGHTYNSPLH

v_gene: TRBV24-1
CDR3aa: ATSDVGARAEAF

v_gene: TRBV5-6
CDR3aa: ASSLGRVRETNSPLH

v_gene: TRBV19
CDR3aa: ASSALGRAYEQY

v_gene: TRBV2
CDR3aa: ASSEAQGVGKLF

v_gene: TRBV29-1
CDR3aa: SVAQRYSYEQY

v_gene: TRBV10-3
CDR3aa: ASGTGHYNSPLH

v_gene: TRBV5-1
CDR3aa: ASSEEGTNEKLF

v_gene: TRBV20-1
CDR3aa: SASWTSGNTIY

v_gene: TRBV7-2
CDR3aa: ASTERSGSGNEQF

v_gene: TRBV2
CDR3aa: ASSYRRAEQY

v_gene: TRBV10-1
CDR3aa: ASSEKDSLGYEQY

v_gene: TRBV9
CDR3aa: ASSVVSGGTDTQY

v_gene: TRBV11-3
CDR3aa: ASSLSGVTDTQY

v_gene: TRBV3-1/TRBV3-2
CDR3aa: ASSPWEEGSEKLF

v_gene: TRBV27
CDR3aa: ASHTSAGFMNTEAF